These 27 T cell receptor beta chains were sequenced from one sample in a study of blood T cell repertoires in COVID-19. The method was immunoSEQ multiplex PCR; TCRdb's version includes in-frame clones alone and lacks a portion of them. The table has roughly 300,000 clones, around 87% seen once; the top ten hold under 5.5%. Material: PBMCs or T cells enriched from blood (not recorded which). The receptors stem from a woman aged 25 to 39 who had recovered from COVID-19.

V is TRBV5-1 and J is TRBJ2-3, with 12 bases aligning to TRBD2. The germline CDR1 and CDR2 sequences are SGHRS and YFSETQ. The J segment lost 3 bases and the V segment lost 5 bases, leaving 10 bases of the junction unmatched. The length of the CDR3 is 17 residues. CDR3 nucleotides: TGCGCCAGCAGGTCAGAGCTAGCGGGGGGGCTTACAGATACGCAGTATTTT. Its protein is CASRSELAGGLTDTQYF.

The gene calls are TRBV28 and TRBJ1-1; a possible D gene is TRBD1 (6 bases). The CDR3 runs to 14 residues. Trimming took 6 bases from V and 1 from J, leaving 12 bases between them. CDR1 and CDR2 (germline): MDHEN, SYDVKM. Written as DNA, the CDR3 is TGTGCCAGCAGGTATATAGGGGGGAACACTGAAGCTTTCTTT. This sequence encodes CASRYIGGNTEAFF. Full variable domain (outside the CDR3, taken from reference TRBV28 and TRBJ1-1): DVKVTQSSRYLVKRTGEKVFLECVQDMDHENMFWYRQDPGLGLRLIYFSYDVKMKEKGDIPEGYSVSREKKERFSLILESASTNQTSMYLCASRYIGGNTEAFFGQGTRLTVV.

The chain uses TRBV19 and TRBJ1-4; no clear D. CDR3 length: 14 residues. Trimming took 3 bases from V and 0 from J, leaving 5 bases between them. Germline values: CDR1 LNHDA, CDR2 SQIVND (reference sequence). CDR3 in DNA: TGTGCCAGTAGTATTTCTGCAACTAATGAAAAACTGTTTTTT. Encoded protein: CASSISATNEKLFF.

This rearrangement joins TRBV5-5 to TRBJ1-1; 8 bases are a match to TRBD1. CDR3 length: 14 amino acids. After removal of 4 bases from V and 4 bases from J, the junction contained 6 bases not matched to a gene. CDR1 and CDR2 from the germline V gene are SGHKS and YYEKEE (reference sequence). The CDR3 sequence: CASSPQGASTEAFF. Here the CDR3 DNA reads TGTGCCAGCAGCCCTCAGGGGGCGTCCACTGAAGCTTTCTTT.

V is TRBV4-3 and J is TRBJ1-2; D is unclear. V was pared by 2 bases and J by 4 bases, with 14 bases between. The CDR3 has 15 residues. Germline V gives CDR1 LGHNA, CDR2 YSLEER. As DNA, the CDR3 is TGCGCCAGCAGCCAAATAGAGGAAGGATCCTATGGCTACACCTTC. Translation: CASSQIEEGSYGYTF.

The chain employs TRBV6-6 and TRBJ1-6; the match to TRBD1 covers 8 bases. Germline V gene sequence: CDR1 MNHNY, CDR2 SVGAGI (reference sequence). V shed 5 bases and J 12 bases; nucleotides not matched to a gene: 15. This CDR3 comprises 16 residues. Written as DNA, the CDR3 is TGTGCCAGCAGTCTAATGCGAAGGACAGGGTTCTTACCCCTCCACTTT. It translates to CASSLMRRTGFLPLHF.

J is TRBJ2-1 and V is TRBV20-1, with 8 bases aligning to TRBD1. This CDR3 has 14 amino acids. The germline V gene has CDR1 DFQATT and CDR2 SNEGSKA (reference sequence). V lost 3 bases and J lost 2; bases outside the gene matches: 3. CDR3 bases: TGCAGTGCTAGTCCGGGACAGGCCTACAATGAGCAGTTCTTC. This sequence encodes CSASPGQAYNEQFF.

V and J are TRBV5-1 and TRBJ2-1; TRBD1 matches at 7 bases. The germline V gene encodes CDR1 SGHRS and CDR2 YFSETQ. This CDR3 has 15 residues. The trim removed 1 base at V and 5 bases at J, leaving 6 bases unmatched. CDR3 bases: TGCGCCAGCAGCTTGAGACAGGGTAACAACAATGAGCAGTTCTTC. Encoded protein: CASSLRQGNNNEQFF. The entire variable domain, with the rest obtained from reference TRBV5-1 and TRBJ2-1, is as follows: KAGVTQTPRYLIKTRGQQVTLSCSPISGHRSVSWYQQTPGQGLQFLFEYFSETQRNKGNFPGRFSGRQFSNSRSEMNVSTLELGDSALYLCASSLRQGNNNEQFFGPGTRLTVL.

This clone has a handful of counts. The chain links TRBV5-8 to TRBJ1-1; D is unresolved. Germline V gene sequence: CDR1 SGHTS, CDR2 YDEGEE. The CDR3 length is 14 residues. Trimming cost V 0 bases and J 5 bases, with 11 bases left between them. The chain's CDR3 is CASSLGGVRTEAFF. The CDR3 nucleotides are TGTGCCAGCAGCTTGGGAGGAGTGAGAACTGAAGCTTTCTTT.

The CDR3 is CASSQGQRADRGALNYGYTF. As DNA, the CDR3 is TGCGCCAGCAGCCAAGGGCAGCGAGCGGACAGGGGAGCCCTTAACTATGGCTACACCTTC. The chain employs TRBV4-1 and TRBJ1-2; 9 positions match TRBD1. V lost 1 base, J lost 1 base, and 16 bases stayed unmatched. The CDR3 is 20 amino acids. Looked up from germline, CDR1 is MGHRA and CDR2 is YSYEKL.

This sequence joins TRBV5-6 and TRBJ1-2, with TRBD1 matching over 11 bases. Germline V lookup: CDR1 SGHDT, CDR2 YYEEEE. V shed 6 bases and J 6 bases; nucleotides not matched to a gene: 10. The CDR3 consists of 15 residues. CDR3 residues: CASIRRWGQGDGYTF. CDR3 DNA: TGTGCCAGCATCCGAAGGTGGGGACAGGGGGATGGCTACACCTTC. The whole variable domain, remainder taken from reference TRBV5-6 and TRBJ1-2, is DAGVTQSPTHLIKTRGQQVTLRCSPKSGHDTVSWYQQALGQGPQFIFQYYEEEERQRGNFPDRFSGHQFPNYSSELNVNALLLGDSALYLCASIRRWGQGDGYTFGSGTRLTVV.

The J gene is TRBJ2-3, the V gene TRBV6-2 or TRBV6-3; 9 bases fit TRBD2. This CDR3 is 16 amino acids long. From germline, CDR1 is MNHEY and CDR2 SVGEGT. J was trimmed by 10 bases and V by 2 bases; bases with no gene match: 13. The CDR3 DNA reads as TGTGCCAGCAGTTACCCCATTTTAGCGGGGGTCTTCGCGCAGTATTTT. The encoded protein is CASSYPILAGVFAQYF.

This clone has more than one count but fewer than ten. The rearrangement joins TRBV6-5 to TRBJ1-1, with D unclear. The CDR3 is 12 amino acids. The V and J ends lost 5 bases and 9 bases respectively, with 13 bases between them. CDR1 is MNHEY, CDR2 SVGAGI, per germline. The CDR3 DNA reads as TGTGCCAGCAGTCTTGAGAAGACAAAAGCTTTCTTT. Translated: CASSLEKTKAFF.

This clone has a handful of counts. The chain carries TRBV11-1 and TRBJ1-1; 8 nucleotides line up with TRBD1. This CDR3 is built from 15 residues. V shed 3 bases, J shed 14 bases, and the junction held 17 bases outside the gene matches. Germline V gene lookup returns CDR1 SGHAT and CDR2 FQDESV (reference sequence). CDR3 loop: CASSFNADRGSHPFF. CDR3 DNA: TGTGCCAGCAGCTTCAACGCCGACAGGGGTTCCCACCCGTTCTTT.

The chain uses TRBV10-3 and TRBJ1-2; the match to TRBD1 covers 8 bases. Trimming took 7 bases from V and 4 from J; bases not matched to a gene: 5. The CDR3 length is 13 residues. Germline values: CDR1 ENHRY, CDR2 SYGVKD. The CDR3 sequence is CAITDREGYGYTF. The DNA of the CDR3 is TGTGCCATCACGGACAGGGAGGGCTATGGCTACACCTTC.

J is TRBJ1-2 and V is TRBV21-1; TRBD1, as called in the table, went unchecked against the DNA. TRBV21-1 is annotated as a pseudogene. The CDR3 has 13 amino acids. This chain's CDR3 is CASSLGAGCGYTF. CDR3 nucleotide sequence: TGTGCCAGCAGCCTGGGCGCAGGGTGTGGCTACACCTTC.

As concerns this clone: Other DNA sequences within the sample encode an identical CDR3. The J gene is TRBJ1-2, the V gene TRBV28; 9 bases agree with TRBD1. Germline CDR1 and CDR2: MDHEN and SYDVKM. This CDR3 is built from 13 residues. V lost 6 bases to trimming and J lost 4 bases; unmatched junction nucleotides: 3. The CDR3: CASSPDRGYGYTF. In DNA form, the CDR3 reads TGTGCCAGCAGCCCGGACAGGGGCTATGGCTACACCTTC.

There are a few counts of this clone. The V and J genes are TRBV19 and TRBJ1-6, with 7 bases that match TRBD1. CDR3 size: 16 residues. Trimming took 7 bases from V and 7 from J; bases not matched to a gene: 13. Germline values: CDR1 LNHDA, CDR2 SQIVND (reference sequence). Written as DNA, the CDR3 is TGTGCCAGTACCCCCCAGGGGGGCCTCCCGAATTCACCCCTCCACTTT. Amino acid sequence: CASTPQGGLPNSPLHF.

The gene calls are TRBV29-1 and TRBJ1-2; TRBD1 matches 8 bases. Germline V gives CDR1 SQVTM, CDR2 ANQGSEA. The CDR3 is 12 amino acids. Trimming took 2 bases from V and 6 from J; bases not matched to a gene: 2. The CDR3 is CSVESGGDGYTF. Written as DNA, the CDR3 is TGCAGCGTTGAATCAGGGGGCGATGGCTACACCTTC.

The gene calls are TRBV7-9 and TRBJ2-7; D ambiguous. Deletions cut 0 bases from V and 6 bases from J, with 9 bases between. CDR1 SEHNR and CDR2 FQNEAQ come from the germline V gene (reference sequence). The CDR3 contains 13 residues. CDR3 residues: CASSLALPGEQYF. The DNA of the CDR3 is TGTGCCAGCAGCTTAGCGCTACCGGGCGAGCAGTACTTC. Full variable domain (rest looked up from reference TRBV7-9 and TRBJ2-7): DTGVSQNPRHKITKRGQNVTFRCDPISEHNRLYWYRQTLGQGPEFLTYFQNEAQLEKSRLLSDRFSAERPKGSFSTLEIQRTEQGDSAMYLCASSLALPGEQYFGPGTRLTVT.

The CDR3 loop reads CASSPEAAANTEAFF. The CDR3 DNA reads as TGTGCCAGCTCTCCGGAAGCTGCGGCGAACACTGAAGCTTTCTTT. This rearrangement joins TRBV18 to TRBJ1-1; D ambiguous. Germline loops: CDR1 KGHSH, CDR2 LQKENI. V lost 6 bases, J lost 1 base, and 15 bases lay in between. CDR3 length: 15 amino acids.

This chain joins TRBV24-1 and TRBJ2-3; 15 nucleotides align to TRBD2. The CDR3 loop spans 17 amino acids. Trimming removed 4 bases from V and 8 bases from J; junction bases left unmatched: 9. Looked up from germline, CDR1 is KGHDR and CDR2 is SFDVKD. For the CDR3, the DNA is TGTGCCACCAGTGAAGATGGACTAGCGGGAGGGTTTGGTACGCAGTATTTT. Translating gives CATSEDGLAGGFGTQYF.

The chain is built from TRBV9 and TRBJ2-2, with D perhaps TRBD1 (6 bases). This CDR3 contains 16 residues. The V end was cut by 2 bases, the J end by 5 bases, with 16 bases between. The germline V gene has CDR1 SGDLS and CDR2 YYNGEE. The CDR3: CASSVDRSRSTGELFF. The CDR3 region has the DNA TGTGCCAGCAGCGTCGACAGGTCTCGGAGTACCGGGGAGCTGTTTTTT. Filled out from reference TRBV9 and TRBJ2-2, the complete variable domain reads DSGVTQTPKHLITATGQRVTLRCSPRSGDLSVYWYQQSLDQGLQFLIQYYNGEERAKGNILERFSAQQFPDLHSELNLSSLELGDSALYFCASSVDRSRSTGELFFGEGSRLTVL.

This chain links TRBV4-2 with TRBJ2-2, with 7 bases lining up with TRBD2. After removal of 0 bases from V and 4 bases from J, the junction contained 14 bases not matched to a gene. This CDR3 spans 19 amino acids. Germline V gene sequence: CDR1 LGHNA, CDR2 YNFKEQ. CDR3 protein: CASSQDPPNPGGGTGELFF. The DNA of the CDR3 is TGTGCCAGCAGCCAAGACCCTCCCAACCCTGGGGGGGGCACCGGGGAGCTGTTTTTT.

The chain carries TRBV19 and TRBJ2-7; D is unclear. This CDR3 comprises 14 residues. Germline lookup yields CDR1 LNHDA and CDR2 SQIVND (reference sequence). V was clipped by 7 bases and J by 0 bases, with 13 bases between them. The CDR3 coding sequence is TGTGCCAGTAAGGTCGACCCGGGCTCCTACGAGCAGTACTTC. Its translation: CASKVDPGSYEQYF.

The chain joins TRBV4-1 to TRBJ1-3; D is undetermined. Trimming pared 5 bases from V and 5 bases from J, leaving 16 bases between. Germline V CDR1 and CDR2: MGHRA, YSYEKL. This CDR3 contains 15 residues. In DNA form, the CDR3 reads TGCGCCAGCAGCTCGGTGGTTACGGAGAGAAACACCATATATTTT. Translating gives CASSSVVTERNTIYF.

The chain is built from TRBV28 and TRBJ1-1; 7 bases are shared with TRBD1. Germline-derived CDR1 and CDR2 are MDHEN and SYDVKM. There are 15 residues in the CDR3. V trimming: 5 bases; J trimming: 5 bases; junction bases outside the gene matches: 11. CDR3 bases: TGTGCCAGCAGTCCAATGACAGGGTCGGTGACTGAAGCTTTCTTT. It specifies CASSPMTGSVTEAFF.